This T cell receptor (beta chain) is drawn from a study of blood T cells in healthy people across ages. The V and J ends lost 8 bases and 5 bases, in that order; junction bases with no gene match: 11. The CDR3 extends over 14 amino acids. The table lists this clonotype with a few counts. The antigen remains undetermined. The second PCR ran 7 to 11 cycles with a sample-barcoded 5' primer and J-beta primers. A single record per CDR3 protein comes from TCRdb applying MiXCR to the 5' RACE reads. The sample carries about 1.5 million distinct CDR3 sequences, roughly 40% recorded once. General study findings and limits: Compared with aged donors, long-lived donors showed fewer expanded clones, suggesting selection. Estimates based on one million T cells were treated as lower bounds.

The draw of peripheral blood yielded ten milliliters from each donor. Extraction of total RNA produced a minimum of 5.5 micrograms from each sample. Sequencing was performed on blood. The source is a woman aged 18 to 35 in good health. The chain links TRBV12-3 or TRBV12-4 to TRBJ2-5, with 7 bases fitting TRBD2. The CDR3: CASAEAASGETQYF. CDR3 bases: TGTGCCAGCGCTGAGGCGGCTAGCGGCGAGACCCAGTACTTC.